What follows describes a single TCR beta chain. The antigen is undetermined. Trimming left V 0 bases short and J 2 bases short, with 14 bases between. This CDR3 is 17 amino acids long. Germline V gene sequence: CDR1 SGHTA, CDR2 FQGNSA. These data come from a study of beta chain features in type 1 diabetes. Overall study context: All samples combined gave 107,917,701 sorted cells for examination. The study, taken as a whole, reports: Among type 1 diabetes patients, VDJ junctions had fewer insertions and more deletions. A closer apparent resemblance between naive, central memory and Treg TCRB repertoires was seen in patients than in healthy donors. The study left unresolved whether HLA type influences TCRB rearrangement. All four CD4+ subsets of Type 1 diabetes patients contained TCRB CDR3s that were moderately but significantly shorter.

Reverse transcription of all isolated RNA meant that expressed TCRB transcripts were sequenced. Sequencing used immunoSEQ multiplex PCR; TCRdb keeps in-frame clones, though not all of them. There are fewer than 450,000 clones in the sample; roughly 13% occur only once, and roughly 0.015% lies in the top ten. The J gene is TRBJ2-1, the V gene TRBV7-2; TRBD1 is a possible D gene (6 bases). Sample: naive CD4+ T cells from blood. The source of this sequence is a woman between 18 and 29 years old with type 1 diabetes. CDR3 coding DNA: TGTGCCAGCAGCTTAGCGCAGAGGGGGTTCACCTACAATGAGCAGTTCTTC. Protein: CASSLAQRGFTYNEQFF.